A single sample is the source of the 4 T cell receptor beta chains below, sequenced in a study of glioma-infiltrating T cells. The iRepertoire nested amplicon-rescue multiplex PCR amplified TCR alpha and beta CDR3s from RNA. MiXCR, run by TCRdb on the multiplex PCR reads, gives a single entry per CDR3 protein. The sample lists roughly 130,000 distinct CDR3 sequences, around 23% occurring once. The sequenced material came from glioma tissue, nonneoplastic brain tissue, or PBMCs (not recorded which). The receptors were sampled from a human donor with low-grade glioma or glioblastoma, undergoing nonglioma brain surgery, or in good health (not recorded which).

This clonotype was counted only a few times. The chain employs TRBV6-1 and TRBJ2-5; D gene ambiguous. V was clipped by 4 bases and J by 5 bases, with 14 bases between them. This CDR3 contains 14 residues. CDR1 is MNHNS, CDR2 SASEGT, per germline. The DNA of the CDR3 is TGTGCCAGCAGTGCCCAAGGCCTCTGGGAGACCCAGTACTTC. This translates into CASSAQGLWETQYF.

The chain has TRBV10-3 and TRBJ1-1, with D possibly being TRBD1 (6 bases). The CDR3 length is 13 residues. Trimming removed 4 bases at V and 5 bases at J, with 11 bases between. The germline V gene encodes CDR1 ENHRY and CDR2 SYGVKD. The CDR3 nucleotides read TGTGCCATCAGTGGTACAGGGAATACTGAAGCTTTCTTT. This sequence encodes CAISGTGNTEAFF.

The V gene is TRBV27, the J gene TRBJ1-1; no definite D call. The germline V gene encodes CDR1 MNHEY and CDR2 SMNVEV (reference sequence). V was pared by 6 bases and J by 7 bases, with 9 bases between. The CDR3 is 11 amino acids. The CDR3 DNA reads TGTGCCAGCAGACCGGCTGTTGAAGCTTTCTTT. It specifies CASRPAVEAFF.

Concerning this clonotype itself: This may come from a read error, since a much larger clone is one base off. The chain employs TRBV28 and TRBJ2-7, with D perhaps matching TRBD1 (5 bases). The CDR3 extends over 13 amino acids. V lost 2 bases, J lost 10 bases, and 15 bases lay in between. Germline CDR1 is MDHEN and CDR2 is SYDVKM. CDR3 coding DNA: TGTGCCAGCAGTTTAGGGCAAGTAGGGGCCCAGTACGTC. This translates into CASSLGQVGAQYV.